These T cell receptor beta chains were read from a single sample in a study of cytomegalovirus exposure and HLA in healthy donors. Profiled with immunoSEQ multiplex PCR; TCRdb holds only in-frame clones, not every one. The sample includes nearly 110,000 clones, 75% seen only once; the top ten take around 3%. Sequencing was done on a sample of PBMCs. The receptors were sampled from a male donor in good health and CMV-seropositive. Each CDR3 is given with its conserved first and last residue. The D gene is left open where the match is weak. The size entry is marked missing in some rows and otherwise reads once, few, many or a size class.

abundance	d_gene	v_gene	j_gene	CDR3aa	CDR3nt
NA	NA	TRBV2	TRBJ2-7	CASKNTASGEQYF	TGTGCCAGCAAAAACACCGCAAGCGGGGAGCAGTACTTC
NA	NA	TRBV7-6	TRBJ2-3	CASSPGAAVSTDTQYF	TGTGCCAGCAGCCCAGGAGCAGCGGTGAGCACAGATACGCAGTATTTT
few	TRBD1	TRBV10-3	TRBJ2-1	CAIRGGQGSYNEQFF	TGTGCCATCAGAGGGGGACAGGGAAGCTACAATGAGCAGTTCTTC
few	NA	TRBV18	TRBJ2-7	CASSTTGTAVYEQYF	TGTGCCAGCTCCACCACGGGTACGGCTGTCTACGAGCAGTACTTC
NA	TRBD1	TRBV7-2	TRBJ1-6	CASRDRGRNSPLHF	TGTGCCAGCAGGGACAGGGGTCGTAATTCACCCCTCCACTTT
NA	NA	TRBV9	TRBJ1-4	CASSVDGRVDEKLFF	TGTGCCAGCAGCGTAGACGGCAGGGTTGATGAAAAACTGTTTTTT
NA	TRBD1	TRBV7-9	TRBJ1-1	CASSLGDRAVLRVAFF	TGTGCCAGCAGCTTAGGGGACAGGGCAGTTTTACGAGTAGCTTTCTTT
NA	NA	TRBV5-4	TRBJ1-6	CASSLQGVASPLHF	TGTGCCAGCAGCTTACAGGGCGTAGCTTCACCCCTCCACTTT
NA	TRBD1	TRBV7-9	TRBJ2-1	CASRGRTGNNEQFF	TGTGCCAGCAGGGGGAGGACAGGGAACAATGAGCAGTTCTTC
NA	TRBD1	TRBV5-1	TRBJ2-7	CASSFQSIRDRGTYEQYF	TGCGCCAGCAGCTTCCAAAGCATAAGGGACAGGGGGACCTACGAGCAGTACTTC
NA	NA	TRBV14	TRBJ1-5	CASSQGGQQPQHF	TGTGCCAGCAGCCAAGGGGGGCAACAGCCCCAGCATTTT
NA	NA	TRBV30	TRBJ2-2	CAWSLTGLGANTGELFF	TGTGCCTGGAGCTTAACGGGTTTAGGGGCAAACACCGGGGAGCTGTTTTTT
NA	TRBD2	TRBV7-6	TRBJ2-7	CASSLTSGSSYEQYF	TGTGCCAGCAGCCTCACTAGCGGGAGTTCGTACGAGCAGTACTTC
NA	TRBD2	TRBV28	TRBJ2-7	CASSTTSGKTYEQYF	TGTGCCAGCAGTACGACTAGCGGGAAAACCTACGAGCAGTACTTC
NA	NA	TRBV7-2	TRBJ2-7	CASSQTSYEQYF	TGTGCCAGCAGCCAGACTAGCTACGAGCAGTACTTC
NA	TRBD2	TRBV27	TRBJ2-2	CASSLGLAGQAGELFF	TGTGCCAGCAGTTTAGGGCTAGCGGGCCAGGCCGGGGAGCTGTTTTTT
few	NA	TRBV4-3	TRBJ2-3	CASSQSLGATDTQYF	TGCGCCAGCAGCCAGAGCTTAGGAGCCACAGATACGCAGTATTTT
NA	NA	TRBV7-9	TRBJ2-2	CASSLGPLGELFF	TGTGCCAGCAGCTTAGGGCCCCTGGGGGAGCTGTTTTTT
NA	TRBD2	TRBV7-2	TRBJ2-5	CASSSGGLAGGLRETQYF	TGTGCCAGCAGCTCCGGAGGTCTAGCGGGAGGGCTTCGGGAGACCCAGTACTTC
NA	NA	TRBV10-3	TRBJ1-1	CAIKRTENTEAFF	TGTGCCATCAAGAGGACAGAGAACACTGAAGCTTTCTTT
NA	NA	TRBV28	TRBJ1-3	CASSRNLARVISGNTIYF	TGTGCCAGCAGTCGAAACCTCGCGAGGGTCATCTCTGGAAACACCATATATTTT
few	TRBD1	TRBV6-1	TRBJ2-7	CASSEMDRREQYF	TGTGCCAGCAGTGAAATGGACAGGAGGGAGCAGTACTTC
NA	TRBD1	TRBV5-4	TRBJ1-2	CASSLGGTGGDLTF	TGTGCCAGCAGCTTGGGGGGGACAGGGGGGGATCTCACCTTC
NA	TRBD1	TRBV28	TRBJ2-7	CASSLRAWDRDYEQYF	TGTGCCAGCAGTTTACGGGCTTGGGACAGAGACTACGAGCAGTACTTC
NA	TRBD1	TRBV5-6	TRBJ1-5	CASSEGTVNNQPQNF	TGTGCCAGCAGCGAAGGGACAGTGAATAATCAGCCCCAGAATTTT